This T cell receptor (beta chain) appears in the sequencing data of a study of T cell responses to AZD1222 COVID-19 vaccine. Study outcomes and limitations: The study found vaccine-associated CD4 TCRs spanning spike, dominant at 160-218 and 743-854. After two AZD1222 doses, spike-specific TCR breadth and depth rose versus day 0. The sample set comprised mostly white British donors with more females, and clonal diversity was possibly underestimated.

Trimming shortened V by 5 bases and J by 8 bases, and 16 bases separated the two germline ends. The CDR3 has 13 residues. Germline CDR1 is SGHRS and CDR2 is YFSETQ. In the case of this clone: Its antigen remains unknown.

Only in-frame clones appear in the TCRdb table, and some are missing; sequencing was by immunoSEQ multiplex PCR. The sample lists some 110,000 clones; approximately 89% were seen once. The origin of this receptor is an adult in good health. This material consisted of peripheral blood, taken on day 0 of AZD1222 vaccination. The chain couples TRBV5-1 to TRBJ1-2; TRBD1 is a possible D gene (5 bases). The CDR3 here is CASRRIGARGYTF. CDR3 coding DNA: TGCGCCAGCAGGAGGATAGGGGCCCGCGGCTACACCTTC.